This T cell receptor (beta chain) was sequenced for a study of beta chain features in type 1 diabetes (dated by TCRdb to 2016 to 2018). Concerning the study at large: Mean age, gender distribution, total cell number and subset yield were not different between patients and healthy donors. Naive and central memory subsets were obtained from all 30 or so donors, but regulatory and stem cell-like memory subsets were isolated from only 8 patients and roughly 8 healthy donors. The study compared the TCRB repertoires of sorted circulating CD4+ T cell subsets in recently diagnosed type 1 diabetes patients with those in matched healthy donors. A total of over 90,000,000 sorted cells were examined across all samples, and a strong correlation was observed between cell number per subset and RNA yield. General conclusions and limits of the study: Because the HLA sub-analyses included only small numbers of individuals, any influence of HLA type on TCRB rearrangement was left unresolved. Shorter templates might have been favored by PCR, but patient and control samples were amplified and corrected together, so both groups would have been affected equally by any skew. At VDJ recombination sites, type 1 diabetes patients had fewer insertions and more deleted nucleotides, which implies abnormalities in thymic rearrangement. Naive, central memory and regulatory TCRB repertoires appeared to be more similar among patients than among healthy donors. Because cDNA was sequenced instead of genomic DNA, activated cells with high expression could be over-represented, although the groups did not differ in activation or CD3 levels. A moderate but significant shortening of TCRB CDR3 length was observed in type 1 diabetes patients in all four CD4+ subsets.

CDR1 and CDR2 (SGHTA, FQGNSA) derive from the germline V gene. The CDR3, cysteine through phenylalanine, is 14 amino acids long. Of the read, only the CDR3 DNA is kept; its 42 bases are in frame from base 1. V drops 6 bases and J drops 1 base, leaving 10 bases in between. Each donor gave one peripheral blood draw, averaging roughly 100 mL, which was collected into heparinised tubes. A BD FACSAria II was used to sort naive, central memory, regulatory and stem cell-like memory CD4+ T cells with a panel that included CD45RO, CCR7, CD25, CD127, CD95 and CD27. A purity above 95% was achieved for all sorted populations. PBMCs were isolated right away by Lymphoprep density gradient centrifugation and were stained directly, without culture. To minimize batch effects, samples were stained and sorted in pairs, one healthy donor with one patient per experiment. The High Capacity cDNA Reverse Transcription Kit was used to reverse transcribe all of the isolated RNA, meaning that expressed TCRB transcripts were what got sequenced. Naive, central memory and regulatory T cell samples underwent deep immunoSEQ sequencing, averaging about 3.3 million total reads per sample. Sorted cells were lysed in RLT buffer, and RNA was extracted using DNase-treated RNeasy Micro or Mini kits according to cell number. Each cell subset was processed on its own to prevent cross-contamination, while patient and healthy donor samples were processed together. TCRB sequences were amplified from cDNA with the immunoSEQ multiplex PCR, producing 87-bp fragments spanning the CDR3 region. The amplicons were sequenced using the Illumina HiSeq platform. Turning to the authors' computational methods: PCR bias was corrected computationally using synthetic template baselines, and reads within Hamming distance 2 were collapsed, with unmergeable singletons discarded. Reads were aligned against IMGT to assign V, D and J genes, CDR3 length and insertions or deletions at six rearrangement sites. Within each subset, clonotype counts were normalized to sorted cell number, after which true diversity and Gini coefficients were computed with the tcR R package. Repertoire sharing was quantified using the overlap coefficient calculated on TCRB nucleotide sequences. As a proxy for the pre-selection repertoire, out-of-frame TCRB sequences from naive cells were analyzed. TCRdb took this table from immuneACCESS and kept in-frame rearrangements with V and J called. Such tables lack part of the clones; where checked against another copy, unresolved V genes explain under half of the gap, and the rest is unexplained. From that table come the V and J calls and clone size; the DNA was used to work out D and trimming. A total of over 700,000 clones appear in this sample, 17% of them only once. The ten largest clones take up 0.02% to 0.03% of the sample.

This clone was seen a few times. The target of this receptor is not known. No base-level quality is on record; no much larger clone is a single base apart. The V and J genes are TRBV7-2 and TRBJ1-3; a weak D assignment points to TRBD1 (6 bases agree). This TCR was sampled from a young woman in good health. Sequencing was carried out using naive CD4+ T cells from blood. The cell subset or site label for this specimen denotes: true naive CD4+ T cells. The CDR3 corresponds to CASRPTGSGNTIYF. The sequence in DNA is TGTGCCAGCAGACCTACAGGGTCTGGAAACACCATATATTTT.